The clone carrying this T cell receptor beta chain was picked up one time. What it binds is not known. Random hexamers primed reverse transcription of about 0.45 to 1 ug RNA. TCRdb independently ran MiXCR on the immunoSEQ multiplex PCR reads; one entry per CDR3 protein. The table lists around 200,000 distinct CDR3 sequences, around 95% of them singletons. The data stem from a study of CD8 T cells in Susac syndrome. The study's findings and limits: In its TCR sequencing and HLA analysis, the study acknowledged that the number of individuals was relatively small.

The germline gives CDR1 MNHEY, CDR2 SMNVEV (reference sequence). CDR3 size: 14 residues. Trimming took 7 bases from V and 1 from J, leaving 8 bases between them. Sequencing targeted TCR beta in T cells from blood (CD8+ and CD4+). Relapsing-remitting disease, either stable or active, was present in the treatment-naive patients who were the multiple sclerosis controls. J is TRBJ1-6 and V is TRBV27; D is ambiguous. Sequenced input: CD4+ T cells from PBMCs. The receptor's source is a human donor with multiple sclerosis. The CDR3 DNA is TGTGCCAGCACCGGTGGGTCCTATAATTCACCCCTCCACTTT. Translated, it gives CASTGGSYNSPLHF.